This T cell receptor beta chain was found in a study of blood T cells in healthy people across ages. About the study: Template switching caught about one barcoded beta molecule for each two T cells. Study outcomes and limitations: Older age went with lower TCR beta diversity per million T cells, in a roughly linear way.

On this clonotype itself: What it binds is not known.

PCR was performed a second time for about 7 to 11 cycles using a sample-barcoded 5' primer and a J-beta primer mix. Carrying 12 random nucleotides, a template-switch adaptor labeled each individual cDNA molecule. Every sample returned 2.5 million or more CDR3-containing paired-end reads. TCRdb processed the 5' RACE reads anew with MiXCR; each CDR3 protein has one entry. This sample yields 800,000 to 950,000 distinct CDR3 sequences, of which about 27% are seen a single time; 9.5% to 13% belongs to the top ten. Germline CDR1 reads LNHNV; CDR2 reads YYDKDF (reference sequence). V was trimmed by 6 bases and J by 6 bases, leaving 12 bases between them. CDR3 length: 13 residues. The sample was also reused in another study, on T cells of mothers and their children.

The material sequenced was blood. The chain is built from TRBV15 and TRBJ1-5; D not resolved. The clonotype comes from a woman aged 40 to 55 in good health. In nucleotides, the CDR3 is TGTGCCACCAGTTCCGGGGTCGGTCAGCCCCAGCATTTT. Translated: CATSSGVGQPQHF. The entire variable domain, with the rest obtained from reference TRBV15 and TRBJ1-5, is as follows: DAMVIQNPRYQVTQFGKPVTLSCSQTLNHNVMYWYQQKSSQAPKLLFHYYDKDFNNEADTPDNFQSRRPNTSFCFLDIRSPGLGDTAMYLCATSSGVGQPQHFGDGTRLSIL.